Following are 5 T cell receptor beta chains from one sample sequenced in a study of T cell repertoires in cytomegalovirus infection. These TCRs are of unknown antigen specificity. One entry per CDR3 protein results from TCRdb running MiXCR on the reads. The table records about 920,000 distinct CDR3 sequences, more than 25% of them present only once. Specimen: cultured CD8+ T cells from PBMCs, collected from culture after CMV antigen stimulation. The receptors shown here come from a human donor in good health (CMV status not recorded). Some clones in this sample may be carry-over from other donors' samples.

The chain joins TRBV4-1 to TRBJ2-6; maybe TRBD1 (5 bases). The CDR3 loop spans 15 amino acids. Germline values: CDR1 MGHRA, CDR2 YSYEKL. The germline V and J ends were trimmed by 10 bases and 4 bases, with 17 bases remaining between them. The CDR3 coding sequence is TGCGCCAACAGATCCAGGGTGGAAGGGGCCAACGTCCTGACTTTC. This encodes CANRSRVEGANVLTF.

This clonotype was seen many times. V and J are TRBV6-5 and TRBJ1-2; D is ambiguous. Germline CDR1 is MNHEY and CDR2 is SVGAGI. The CDR3 is made up of 12 amino acids. The germline V and J ends were trimmed by 4 bases and 4 bases, with 7 bases remaining between them. As DNA, the CDR3 is TGTGCCAGCAGTTCCTGGGGCTATGGCTACACCTTC. Protein: CASSSWGYGYTF.

This clonotype came up many times. This chain links TRBV19 with TRBJ2-1, with 10 bases matching TRBD2. CDR1 is LNHDA, CDR2 SQIVND, per germline (reference sequence). The CDR3 is 17 amino acids. The trim removed 1 base at V and 13 bases at J, leaving 16 bases unmatched. CDR3 coding DNA: TGTGCCAGTAGTATAGCCGTAATAGCGGGGGGCTCGGAAAATCAGTTCTTC. It codes for CASSIAVIAGGSENQFF. The full variable domain, completed using reference TRBV19 and TRBJ2-1, is DGGITQSPKYLFRKEGQNVTLSCEQNLNHDAMYWYRQDPGQGLRLIYYSQIVNDFQKGDIAEGYSVSREKKESFPLTVTSAQKNPTAFYLCASSIAVIAGGSENQFFGPGTRLTVL.

This clonotype was counted only a few times. The chain links TRBV7-2 to TRBJ1-3, with TRBD1 as a possible D gene (6 bases). The germline V gene encodes CDR1 SGHTA and CDR2 FQGNSA. The CDR3 is 18 residues long. The V gene lost 2 bases and the J gene lost 0 bases, with 17 bases spanning the gap. The CDR3 region has the DNA TGTGCCAGCAGCTTACGATCCCAGGGGATGGGCTCTGGAAACACCATATATTTT. Its protein product is CASSLRSQGMGSGNTIYF.

This clonotype has more than one count but fewer than ten. The chain is built from TRBV20-1 and TRBJ2-5, with D maybe TRBD1 (5 bases). The V gene's germline CDR1 is DFQATT and CDR2 SNEGSKA (reference sequence). V lost 5 bases and J 5 bases, leaving 15 bases between the germline ends. The CDR3 spans 13 residues. The CDR3, as DNA: TGCAGTGCTGGGGCTGGGGTCAGCGAGACCCAGTACTTC. Amino acids: CSAGAGVSETQYF.